This T cell receptor (beta chain) was observed in a study of blood T cell repertoires in COVID-19. Only in-frame clones appear in the TCRdb table, and some are missing; sequencing was by immunoSEQ multiplex PCR. The sample contains roughly 68,000 clones, 75% to 90% of which appear only once. This clone was counted between two and nine times. CDR1 is MNHEY, CDR2 SMNVEV, per germline (reference sequence). The CDR3 has 14 residues. V shed 6 bases and J shed 4 bases, with 13 bases lying between them. Sequencing was done on a sample of peripheral blood. This TCR was recovered from a woman aged 80 or over with acute or convalescent COVID-19. The chain uses TRBV27 and TRBJ1-5; D may be TRBD1 (5 bases). The CDR3 DNA follows: TGTGCCAGCAGCTGGGACTTCAGAAATCAGCCCCAGCATTTT. Protein sequence: CASSWDFRNQPQHF.